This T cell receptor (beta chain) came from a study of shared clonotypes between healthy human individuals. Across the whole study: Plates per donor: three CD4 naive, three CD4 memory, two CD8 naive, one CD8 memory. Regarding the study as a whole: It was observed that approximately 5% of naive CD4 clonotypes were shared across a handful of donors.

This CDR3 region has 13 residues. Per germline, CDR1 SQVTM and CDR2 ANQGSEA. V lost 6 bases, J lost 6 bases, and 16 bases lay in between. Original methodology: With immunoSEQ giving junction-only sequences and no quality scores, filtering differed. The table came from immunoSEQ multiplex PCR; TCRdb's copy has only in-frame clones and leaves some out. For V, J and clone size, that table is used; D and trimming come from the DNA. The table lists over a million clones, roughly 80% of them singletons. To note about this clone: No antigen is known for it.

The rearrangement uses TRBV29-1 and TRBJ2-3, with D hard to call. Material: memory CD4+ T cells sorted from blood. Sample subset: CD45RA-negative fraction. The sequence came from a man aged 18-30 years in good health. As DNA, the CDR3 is TGCAGCGTCTACACTTCAGTCCGGGATACGCAGTATTTT. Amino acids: CSVYTSVRDTQYF.